The 12 T cell receptor beta chains below were found in one sample sequenced in a study of long-term antiretroviral therapy in people with HIV. Samples were assayed with immunoSEQ v3.0 at survey level. Assay used: immunoSEQ multiplex PCR; TCRdb lists only in-frame clones, some missing. The table shows tens of thousands of clones, with approximately 86% occurring only once. The sequences come from unsorted PBMCs, collected about 4.5 years after starting antiretroviral therapy. The source of these receptors is a man aged 30-40 years with HIV.

V is TRBV9 and J is TRBJ1-2; D is ambiguous. Germline loops: CDR1 SGDLS, CDR2 YYNGEE. Trimming shortened V by 3 bases and J by 2 bases, and 11 bases separated the two germline ends. The CDR3 length is 14 residues. CDR3 nucleotides: TGTGCCAGCAGCGGGGTAATAGAAAACTATGGCTACACCTTC. Amino acid sequence: CASSGVIENYGYTF.

This chain joins TRBV7-9 and TRBJ2-7, with D possibly matching TRBD2 (6 bases). Germline V lookup: CDR1 SEHNR, CDR2 FQNEAQ (reference sequence). Trimming removed 4 bases at V and 9 bases at J, with 28 bases between. The CDR3 extends over 17 amino acids. This CDR3 is CASSSAVRLGPLVMQYF. The CDR3 region has the DNA TGTGCCAGCAGCTCAGCGGTCCGACTAGGCCCCCTGGTGATGCAGTACTTC.

This rearrangement joins TRBV4-3 to TRBJ1-2; TRBD1 aligns across 7 bases. V trimming: 0 bases; J trimming: 4 bases; junction bases outside the gene matches: 2. The CDR3 spans 14 residues. Per the germline V gene, CDR1 is LGHNA and CDR2 is YSLEER. CDR3 amino acids: CASSQEQGFYGYTF. The CDR3 DNA sequence: TGCGCCAGCAGCCAAGAACAGGGGTTCTATGGCTACACCTTC.

This chain uses TRBV6-6 with TRBJ1-2, with TRBD1 as a possible D gene (5 bases). Per the germline V gene, CDR1 is MNHNY and CDR2 is SVGAGI (reference sequence). The CDR3 contains 14 residues. V lost 6 bases to trimming and J lost 4 bases, with 15 bases between them. CDR3 loop: CASRPGQLLYGYTF. In DNA, the CDR3 is TGTGCCAGCAGACCCGGACAATTGCTCTATGGCTACACCTTC.

The J gene is TRBJ2-7, the V gene TRBV10-2; D is ambiguous. V was cut by 8 bases and J by 0 bases, with 14 bases left in between. The CDR3 length is 14 residues. CDR1 and CDR2 from the germline V gene are WSHSY and SAAADI. CDR3 nucleotide sequence: TGCGCCAGCTCTCTCACGGGTAGCTCCTACGAGCAGTACTTC. This sequence encodes CASSLTGSSYEQYF.

The V call is TRBV5-4, the J call TRBJ2-1; tentatively, D is TRBD2 (5 bases). V was shortened by 8 bases and J by 8 bases, with 29 bases between the two germline ends. In germline, CDR1 is SGHNT, CDR2 YYREEE (reference sequence). The CDR3 covers 17 residues. The CDR3 here is CARIEEDGEKTTDEQFF. The CDR3 DNA reads as TGTGCCAGGATAGAGGAGGACGGGGAAAAGACAACCGATGAGCAGTTCTTC.

This clone was seen a few times. The gene calls are TRBV7-2 and TRBJ1-2, with TRBD1 as a possible D gene (5 bases). Between the trimmed V and J ends, which lost 2 bases and 4 bases, there was a span of 11 bases. The CDR3 totals 14 residues. Germline CDR1 SGHTA, CDR2 FQGNSA. Written as DNA, the CDR3 is TGTGCCAGCAGCTTACAAGGGGACCTCTATGGCTACACCTTC. It is translated as CASSLQGDLYGYTF.

This clone was seen a few times. The chain is built from TRBV18 and TRBJ2-7, with a possible D match to TRBD2 (5 bases). In germline, CDR1 is KGHSH, CDR2 LQKENI. Between the trimmed V and J ends, which lost 1 base and 7 bases, there was a span of 8 bases. CDR3 length equals 12 residues. The chain's CDR3 is CASSPLGVEQYF. CDR3 nucleotide sequence: TGTGCCAGCTCACCACTCGGGGTAGAGCAGTACTTC.

This clone was seen once. The gene calls are TRBV4-3 and TRBJ2-2; TRBD2 is a possible D gene (5 bases). From germline, CDR1 is LGHNA and CDR2 YSLEER. The CDR3 sequence is 15 residues long. V was pared by 0 bases and J by 5 bases, with 10 bases between. CDR3 sequence (DNA): TGCGCCAGCAGCCAAGATGAGGGCAGTACCGGGGAGCTGTTTTTT. It yields the protein CASSQDEGSTGELFF.

Only one count was recorded for this clone. This sequence joins TRBV19 and TRBJ1-6; D uncertain. Germline CDR1 LNHDA, CDR2 SQIVND (reference sequence). The CDR3 runs to 13 residues. Trimming cost V 2 bases and J 6 bases, with 5 bases left between them. CDR3 protein: CASSIYGNSPLHF. For the CDR3, the DNA is TGTGCCAGTAGTATATATGGTAATTCACCCCTCCACTTT.

The CDR3 sequence is CAISEGRAGQNNEQFF. The CDR3 DNA is TGTGCCATCAGTGAGGGCCGAGCGGGGCAAAACAATGAGCAGTTCTTC. The chain joins TRBV10-3 to TRBJ2-1, with TRBD2 identical over 7 bases. Germline V lookup: CDR1 ENHRY, CDR2 SYGVKD. The junction had 9 bases not matched to a gene; V was cut back by 2 bases and J by 5 bases. The CDR3 totals 16 residues.

This chain connects TRBV29-1 to TRBJ1-2; TRBD1 matches 8 bases. Germline trimming cut 7 bases from V and 2 bases from J; bases unmatched to any gene: 3. CDR3 length: 12 residues. Per the germline V gene, CDR1 is SQVTM and CDR2 is ANQGSEA. The CDR3 DNA follows: TGCAGCGCACGACAGGGGAACTATGGCTACACCTTC. It specifies CSARQGNYGYTF.